This TCR beta chain stems from a study of CD8+ T cells in alopecia areata. Overall study context: Patients in the treated group were given tofacitinib by mouth, 5 to 10 mg twice a day. Tofacitinib administration persisted for 6 to 18 months, succeeded by 6 months off drug.

After isolation, RNA underwent reverse transcription to generate cDNA as the sequencing template. Sequenced by immunoSEQ multiplex PCR; TCRdb stores in-frame clones only, minus some. This sample has 140,000 to 150,000 clones, with 80% to 90% found just once. Points on this clone: Its antigen remains unknown.

Regarding the study as a whole: Lesional scalp, notably in alopecia totalis/universalis, had clonality above that of normal scalp.

With V trimmed by 4 bases and J by 3 bases, 4 bases remained unmatched. The CDR3 is 14 residues long. Germline V gene sequence: CDR1 PRHDT, CDR2 FYEKMQ (reference sequence). The clonotype was recovered from a human donor with alopecia areata. This specimen consisted of CD8+ T cells sorted from blood, obtained at week 0. The genes are TRBV13 and TRBJ2-7, with 9 bases lining up with TRBD2. The CDR3 coding sequence is TGTGCCAGCAGCTCCTTAGCGGGAGACTACGAGCAGTACTTC. Its translation: CASSSLAGDYEQYF.